This T cell receptor (beta chain) was recovered during a study of blood T cells in healthy people across ages (dated by TCRdb to between 2014 and 2017). Broadly, across the study: In model experiments, roughly one uniquely barcoded TCR beta cDNA molecule per two T cells was captured by template switching. For two donors (one aged 18 to 30 and one aged 80 or older), the study analyzed two additional independent replicas of 1 million unique cDNA reads from the same blood draw. Donors were grouped into four age groups: young (average about 15 years), middle-aged (roughly 40), aged (about 60) and long-lived (about 90). Using deep sequencing normalized with unique cDNA molecular identifiers, the study measured how TCR beta repertoire diversity changes with age. Overall study results and their limits: Estimates of total diversity based on one million sequenced T cells were regarded as lower bounds and as underestimates. The CMV infection status of donors was not known, potentially confounding age-related changes in expanded clonotypes. Because profiling used bulk unsorted PBMCs, naive and antigen-experienced compartments could not be compared conclusively. There was a strong correlation between observed TCR beta diversity and the percentage of naive T cells measured by flow cytometry. Observed TCR beta diversity per million T cells fell roughly linearly with age, and a significant reduction was already apparent by age roughly 41. Compared with the aged group, more naive CD4+ T cells, fewer expanded clones and increased TCR diversity were shown by the long-lived group, suggesting age selection.

CDR1 and CDR2 (MNHEY, SVGAGI) derive from the germline V gene. Measured from the cysteine to the phenylalanine, the CDR3 is 16 residues long. Solely the CDR3 DNA is kept, with 48 bases framed from the first base. Cut back by 2 bases and 7 bases, the V and J ends lie 15 bases apart. Library creation used 5' RACE. The reads were generated on an Illumina HiSeq 2500. The second PCR ran for roughly 7 to 12 cycles and used a J-beta primer mix along with a sample-barcoded 5' primer. A template-switch 5' adaptor carrying 12 random nucleotides introduced a unique molecular identifier onto each TCR beta cDNA molecule. Each sample yielded at least 2.5 million CDR3-containing paired-end reads. First-strand cDNA was synthesized from all RNA with the Mint cDNA synthesis kit, primed by a TRBC-specific oligonucleotide. Following uracil-DNA glycosylase treatment, a first 18-cycle PCR with universal primers M1SS and BC2_uni_R was performed on all cDNA. Concerning the study's data processing: Each sample was normalized by randomly selecting 1 million high-quality reads, each carrying a distinct molecular identifier. Reads with shared molecular identifiers were discarded instead of being binned into consensus sequences. MiTCR, set to a Q25 quality threshold and the strictest error-elimination algorithm, was used for CDR3 identification, clonotype clustering and error correction. A nonparametric unseen species model using Euler transformation provided a lower-bound estimate of total TCR beta diversity. The public reads were reprocessed in TCRdb via fastp at Q25 and MiXCR, keeping in-frame beta chains. Rows are combined by CDR3 protein, so each entry shows the most common genes and DNA. TCRdb, rather than the study authors, made the V and J calls. A total of 750,000 to 1,000,000 distinct CDR3 sequences appear in this sample, around 29% of them only once. The biggest ten clones account for roughly a tenth of the sample.

As for this clonotype: The specificity of this receptor is unknown. No base quality values were provided; no much bigger clone lies one nucleotide off.

The 40 or so donors, aged about 6 to 95 years, were systemically healthy Caucasian individuals from Russia. Around 10 milliliters of peripheral blood were collected from each donor into EDTA-treated Vacutainer tubes. Ficoll-Paque density-gradient centrifugation was used to isolate PBMCs, with at least 7 million per sample. Trizol reagent was used to extract total RNA from PBMCs, with at least 5 micrograms per sample. For every donor, flow cytometry on a PBMC aliquot measured the percentage of naive CD45RAhigh/CD27high T cells. In addition, the sample was reused for a study of T cells of mothers and their children. That second report states: The donors were nine systemically healthy Caucasian individuals, made up of three mothers and their six children. cDNA synthesis used all of the extracted RNA, with around 1.6 ug of RNA in each 15 ul reaction. Sample barcodes and 2-4 random nucleotides were added via the M1S primer in the second PCR. Over 8 million TCR beta CDR3 reads were obtained for each mother, and 2.7 million or so reads were obtained for each child. In both related and unrelated pairs, thymic selection shapes the output of TCR recombination in a similar way, with inherited differences having only a minor effect. Normalized repertoire overlap was always slightly but never significantly higher in related than unrelated mother-child pairs. No persistent microchimeric T cell clones were found, with a detection sensitivity of roughly 100 clones per million clonotypes. To look for features that set related mother-child pairs apart from unrelated individuals, the researchers ran deep NGS to compare the TCR beta repertoires of mothers and children. The mean age was roughly 44 +/- 4 years for the mothers and approximately 11 +/- 4 years for the children. Libraries were sequenced on Illumina HiSeq 2000 with 100+100 nt paired-end reads after adapter ligation with NEBNext reagents. To prevent cross-contamination, the mother and child libraries were prepared one month apart and sequenced in separate runs. For each donor, somewhere between 500,000 and 2,000,000 distinct TCR beta clonotypes were identified. Naive TCR beta clonotypes were estimated from low-frequency clonotypes matched to each donor's FACS-determined naive share, without sorting.

The chain is encoded by TRBV6-5 joined to TRBJ1-6; the D gene is possibly TRBD1, with 6 bases matching. This sequence was found in a woman aged 40 to 49 in good health. The sequenced material came from blood. Here the CDR3 is given as CASSYLTGQANSPLHF. The nucleotide sequence reads as follows: TGTGCCAGCAGTTACCTAACGGGACAAGCGAATTCACCCCTCCACTTT.